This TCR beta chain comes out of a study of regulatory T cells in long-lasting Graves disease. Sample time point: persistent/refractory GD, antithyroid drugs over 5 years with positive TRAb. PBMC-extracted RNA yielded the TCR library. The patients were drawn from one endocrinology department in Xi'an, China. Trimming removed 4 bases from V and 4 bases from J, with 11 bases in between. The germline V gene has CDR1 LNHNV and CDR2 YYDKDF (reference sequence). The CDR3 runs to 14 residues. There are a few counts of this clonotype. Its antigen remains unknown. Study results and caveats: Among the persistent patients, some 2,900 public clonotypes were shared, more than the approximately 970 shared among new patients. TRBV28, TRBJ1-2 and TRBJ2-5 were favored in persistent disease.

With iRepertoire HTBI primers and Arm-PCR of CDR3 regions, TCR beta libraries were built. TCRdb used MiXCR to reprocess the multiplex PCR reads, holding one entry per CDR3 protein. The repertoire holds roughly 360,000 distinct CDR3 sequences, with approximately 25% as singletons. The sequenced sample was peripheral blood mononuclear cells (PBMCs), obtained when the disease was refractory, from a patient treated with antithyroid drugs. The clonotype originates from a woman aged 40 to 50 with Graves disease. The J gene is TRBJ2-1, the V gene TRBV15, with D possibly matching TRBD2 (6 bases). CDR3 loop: CATSTPTRYNEQFF. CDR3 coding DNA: TGTGCCACCAGCACCCCGACTAGATACAATGAGCAGTTCTTC. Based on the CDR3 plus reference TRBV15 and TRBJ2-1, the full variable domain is DAMVIQNPRYQVTQFGKPVTLSCSQTLNHNVMYWYQQKSSQAPKLLFHYYDKDFNNEADTPDNFQSRRPNTSFCFLDIRSPGLGDTAMYLCATSTPTRYNEQFFGPGTRLTVL.